A selection of T cell receptor beta chains follows, all from one sample in a study of blood T cell repertoires in COVID-19. Produced via immunoSEQ multiplex PCR; TCRdb's table is partial and in-frame only. This table holds around 300,000 clones, 75% to 95% found once. The specimen was peripheral blood. Source of these receptors: a woman between 25 and 40 years old with COVID-19, enrolled during active disease. Both conserved end residues are part of each CDR3. Fields, in order: J gene, V gene, D gene, clone size, CDR3 DNA, CDR3 protein. D genes are given only for firm matches. Only some rows state a clone size, as once, few, many or a class for expanded clones.

TRBJ2-1,TRBV28,-,once,TGTGCCAGCACCCTTGGGGACTCCTCCTACAATGAGCAGTTCTTC,CASTLGDSSYNEQFF
TRBJ1-4,TRBV29-1,TRBD1,once,TGCAGCGTCGAGGACAGGGGGCAGACAAAACTGTTTTTT,CSVEDRGQTKLFF
TRBJ2-1,TRBV6-2/TRBV6-3,-,-,TGTGCCAGCAGCCGACTAGTAAATGAGCAGTTCTTC,CASSRLVNEQFF
TRBJ2-3,TRBV9,TRBD1,-,TGTGCCAGCAGCGTGACGAGGGGGACAGGGCTCGGAGATACGCAGTATTTT,CASSVTRGTGLGDTQYF
TRBJ2-3,TRBV9,TRBD2,-,TGTGCCAGCAGCGAATCTAGCGGAAGCGGCACAGATACGCAGTATTTT,CASSESSGSGTDTQYF
TRBJ2-7,TRBV7-9,TRBD2,few,TGTGCCAGCAGCTCCCTAGCGGGAGTTTACGAGCAGTACTTC,CASSSLAGVYEQYF
TRBJ2-1,TRBV11-2,-,-,TGTGCCAGCAGCATCCGTGCGGGGGCGCTATCCAATGAGCAGTTCTTC,CASSIRAGALSNEQFF
TRBJ1-5,TRBV28,-,-,TGTGCCAGCAGCTACTTCGCCGGGGACCAGCATTTT,CASSYFAGDQHF
TRBJ2-3,TRBV5-6,-,-,TGTGCCAGCAGCTTCTATTCAGGGTCTGGCACAGATACGCAGTATTTT,CASSFYSGSGTDTQYF
TRBJ2-2,TRBV6-2/TRBV6-3,-,-,TGTGCCAGCAGTTATAGGGCCCCAGGGGTTGCGAACACCGGGGAGCTGTTTTTT,CASSYRAPGVANTGELFF
TRBJ2-3,TRBV1,-,-,TGCACCAGCAGCCAAGAGGTTGCGGGAGGATTCAGGAATACGCAGTATTTT,CTSSQEVAGGFRNTQYF
TRBJ2-2,TRBV15,TRBD1,-,TGTGCCACCAGCAGGGACAGGGGAACCGGGGAGCTGTTTTTT,CATSRDRGTGELFF
TRBJ1-5,TRBV5-6,TRBD1,-,TGTGCCAGCAGCCCCCCTGGACAGGACGCTAGGCCCCAGCATTTT,CASSPPGQDARPQHF
TRBJ2-7,TRBV7-9,TRBD1,once,TGTGCCAGCAGCTTAACGGGACAGATCTACGAGCAGTACTTC,CASSLTGQIYEQYF
TRBJ2-4,TRBV28,-,-,TGTGCCAGCAGTTTTGGGTCGGGAAACATTCAGTACTTC,CASSFGSGNIQYF
TRBJ2-5,TRBV5-1,TRBD2,few,TGCGCCAGCAGCTTCCGGACTAGCGGGAGGGGAGAGACCCAGTACTTC,CASSFRTSGRGETQYF
TRBJ2-7,TRBV6-5,-,-,TGTGCCAGCAGCCAGACCAGGGGCATCTACGAGCAGTACTTC,CASSQTRGIYEQYF
TRBJ2-5,TRBV12-3/TRBV12-4,-,-,TGTGCCAGCAGTTTAGAAGGGGCAGAGACCCAGTACTTC,CASSLEGAETQYF
TRBJ2-7,TRBV5-3,-,-,TGTGCCAGTCCCCTGCGTCGGGGGAACTCCTACGAGCAGTACTTC,CASPLRRGNSYEQYF
TRBJ2-7,TRBV2,TRBD1,-,TGTGCCAGCAGTGAGGGGACAGGGGTGACCTACGAGCAGTACTTC,CASSEGTGVTYEQYF
TRBJ2-7,TRBV9,TRBD1,-,TGTGCCAGCAGCACCCGGACAGGGGCCTACCTCGATCAGTACTTC,CASSTRTGAYLDQYF
TRBJ2-7,TRBV10-1,-,-,TGCGCCAGCAGTGACACAGGGTGGGACGAGCAGTACTTC,CASSDTGWDEQYF
TRBJ1-2,TRBV5-6,-,-,TGTGCCAGCAGCCCATACACAGTGGGGGCAATGGGCTATGGCTACACCTTC,CASSPYTVGAMGYGYTF
TRBJ1-6,TRBV3-1/TRBV3-2,-,few,TGTGCCAGCAGCCATAACAGGGATTCACCCCTCCACTTT,CASSHNRDSPLHF
TRBJ2-1,TRBV29-1,TRBD2,-,TGCAGCGTTACGTTAGCGGGTTACAATGAGCAGTTCTTC,CSVTLAGYNEQFF
TRBJ2-7,TRBV7-3,TRBD2,few,TGTGCCAGCAGCCCCGGGACTAGCGGGAACTACGAGCAGTACTTC,CASSPGTSGNYEQYF
TRBJ2-7,TRBV10-3,TRBD1,-,TGTGCCATCAGGGAGACAGGGAGTTTCGAGCAGTACTTC,CAIRETGSFEQYF
TRBJ1-6,TRBV5-6,-,-,TGTGCCAGCAGCTTGGGGACAGCTAGCTCCTATAATTCACCCCTCCACTTT,CASSLGTASSYNSPLHF
TRBJ2-1,TRBV28,-,-,TGTGCCAGCAGTTTGACCCAGGGTAGCGGACTCTACAATGAGCAGTTCTTC,CASSLTQGSGLYNEQFF
TRBJ1-2,TRBV6-6,-,-,TGTGCCAGCAGGTCGACAGCCTATGGCTACACCTTC,CASRSTAYGYTF
TRBJ2-5,TRBV4-1,-,-,TGCGCCAGCAGCCCCTCTTGGACCAGGGTGTCCCAAGAGACCCAGTACTTC,CASSPSWTRVSQETQYF
TRBJ2-7,TRBV4-1,TRBD1,-,TGCGCCAGCAGCGACAGGGAATACGAGCAGTACTTC,CASSDREYEQYF